The 32 T cell receptor beta chains reported below all come from one sample, sequenced in a study of shared clonotypes between healthy human individuals. Method: immunoSEQ multiplex PCR; TCRdb's copy keeps in-frame clones and lacks some. Of some 2,500,000 clones listed, 90% to 95% are singletons. Source material: naive CD4+ T cells from PBMCs. Subset reported: CD45RA+ positively selected. All receptors come from a man aged 18 to 30 in good health. Some clones in this sample may be carry-over from other donors' samples.

The J gene is TRBJ2-1, the V gene TRBV4-2; no clear D. The CDR3 is 12 residues long. Trimming stripped 8 bases from V and 3 bases from J, with 8 bases between. Germline CDR1 and CDR2: LGHNA and YNFKEQ. The DNA of the CDR3 is TGTGCCAGCTCTCAGAGCTACAATGAGCAGTTCTTC. Protein: CASSQSYNEQFF.

Here the CDR3 DNA reads TGTGCCATCAGTAGTGTTGAAAGCCCCTACAATGAGCAGTTCTTC. It codes for CAISSVESPYNEQFF. This chain joins TRBV10-3 and TRBJ2-1; D not certain. The CDR3 runs 15 residues. V was pared by 5 bases and J by 2 bases, with 13 bases between. Germline V lookup: CDR1 ENHRY, CDR2 SYGVKD.

J is TRBJ1-2 and V is TRBV7-9; no reliable D call. CDR1 is SEHNR and CDR2 is FQNEAQ in the germline V gene (reference sequence). The CDR3 consists of 15 residues. Trimming stripped 1 base from V and 4 bases from J, with 13 bases between. CDR3 loop: CASSLGIGVSYGYTF. The CDR3 nucleotides read TGTGCCAGCAGCTTAGGGATTGGAGTCTCCTATGGCTACACCTTC.

The V call is TRBV7-9, the J call TRBJ2-3; D call uncertain. The germline gives CDR1 SEHNR, CDR2 FQNEAQ (reference sequence). This CDR3 is built from 13 residues. Between the trimmed V and J ends, which lost 3 bases and 5 bases, there was a span of 9 bases. The CDR3 region has the DNA TGTGCCAGCAGCTTGAGGCCAGGAGATACGCAGTATTTT. It specifies CASSLRPGDTQYF.

V usage is TRBV6-1 and J usage is TRBJ2-5; no clear D gene. V gave up 3 bases and J gave up 5 bases, with 7 bases separating them. CDR1 and CDR2 from the germline V gene are MNHNS and SASEGT. There are 12 residues in the CDR3. The CDR3 sequence is CASSDSAETQYF. The CDR3 region has the DNA TGTGCCAGCAGTGATTCTGCGGAGACCCAGTACTTC.

The chain has TRBV11-2 and TRBJ1-4; D remains unclear. V lost 5 bases and J 5 bases, leaving 12 bases between the germline ends. The CDR3 runs 14 residues. Germline V gives CDR1 SGHAT, CDR2 FQNNGV. The CDR3 nucleotides are TGTGCCAGCAGCCGGACGGTGAGAAATGAAAAACTGTTTTTT. Translation: CASSRTVRNEKLFF.

This chain uses TRBV11-3 with TRBJ2-5, with D possibly TRBD2 on 6 matching bases. V lost 5 bases, J lost 5 bases, and 9 bases lay in between. CDR3 size: 12 residues. Per germline, CDR1 SGHNT and CDR2 YENEEA. The CDR3 sequence: CASSEGGETQYF. The DNA for the CDR3 is TGTGCCAGCAGCGAGGGAGGCGAGACCCAGTACTTC.

The rearrangement uses TRBV7-9 and TRBJ2-5; D might be TRBD2 (7 bases). This CDR3 comprises 13 residues. V was clipped by 5 bases and J by 4 bases, with 11 bases between them. Germline V gives CDR1 SEHNR, CDR2 FQNEAQ (reference sequence). The CDR3 DNA sequence: TGTGCCAGCAGCGCGGGGGCCGGAGAGACCCAGTACTTC. It is translated as CASSAGAGETQYF.

The chain joins TRBV5-1 to TRBJ2-5, with D unresolved. Trimming removed 2 bases from V and 2 bases from J, with 10 bases in between. The CDR3 has 14 residues. Germline CDR1 SGHRS, CDR2 YFSETQ. CDR3 bases: TGCGCCAGCAGCTTCTCGGTCCTTCAAGAGACCCAGTACTTC. It codes for CASSFSVLQETQYF.

This chain connects TRBV6-1 to TRBJ1-4, with 7 bases fitting TRBD1. Trimming at V came to 5 bases and at J to 6 bases, leaving 6 bases not matched to a gene. The CDR3 covers 14 residues. Germline CDR1 is MNHNS and CDR2 is SASEGT. The CDR3 reads CASSRDSLDEKLFF. The DNA of the CDR3 is TGTGCCAGCAGTCGGGACAGCCTGGATGAAAAACTGTTTTTT.

This chain's CDR3 is CASSGRGPQDQPQHF. The DNA for the CDR3 is TGTGCCAGCAGTGGGAGGGGCCCTCAAGATCAGCCCCAGCATTTT. The chain joins TRBV6-1 to TRBJ1-5; D perhaps matches TRBD1 (5 bases). This CDR3 has 15 amino acids. The germline V gene has CDR1 MNHNS and CDR2 SASEGT. Trimming removed 4 bases from V and 5 bases from J, with 15 bases in between.

The gene calls are TRBV5-1 and TRBJ2-1; 9 nucleotides line up with TRBD1. The germline V gene encodes CDR1 SGHRS and CDR2 YFSETQ. V was clipped by 2 bases and J by 8 bases; unmatched bases: 11. CDR3 length equals 16 residues. The chain's CDR3 is CASSFVPGQGSDEQFF. CDR3 nucleotides: TGCGCCAGCAGCTTCGTCCCGGGACAGGGCTCGGATGAGCAGTTCTTC.

The chain recombines TRBV7-2 with TRBJ2-1; possibly TRBD2 for D (6 bases). Looked up from germline, CDR1 is SGHTA and CDR2 is FQGNSA. The CDR3 sequence is 15 residues long. V was cut by 1 base and J by 7 bases, with 14 bases left in between. The CDR3 DNA reads as TGTGCCAGCAGCTTAGTGGGGGGTAGGCCAAATGAGCAGTTCTTC. This translates into CASSLVGGRPNEQFF.

The genes are TRBV28 and TRBJ1-5; 7 nucleotides match TRBD1. Germline V gene data show CDR1 as MDHEN and CDR2 as SYDVKM. This CDR3 region has 17 residues. V dropped 3 bases and J dropped 0; count of bases not matched to a gene: 8. The CDR3 loop is CASSLVGGQYSNQPQHF. The CDR3, as DNA: TGTGCCAGCAGTTTGGTAGGGGGACAGTATAGCAATCAGCCCCAGCATTTT.

The gene calls are TRBV19 and TRBJ2-3, with TRBD1 as a possible D gene (5 bases). This CDR3 has 15 amino acids. CDR1 is LNHDA and CDR2 is SQIVND in the germline V gene (reference sequence). V lost 4 bases and J lost 4, with 15 bases in between. In DNA form, the CDR3 reads TGTGCCAGTAGTACCCGGGCAGGGCTCCCAGATACGCAGTATTTT. Translation gives CASSTRAGLPDTQYF.

This clone was observed a single time. The genes are TRBV6-5 and TRBJ2-3, with D possibly TRBD2 on 5 matching bases. Trimming removed 2 bases at V and 1 base at J, with 10 bases between. CDR1 is MNHEY and CDR2 is SVGAGI in the germline V gene. This CDR3 is 15 amino acids long. The CDR3 sequence: CASSYTRGRTDTQYF. The CDR3 DNA follows: TGTGCCAGCAGTTACACGCGCGGGCGCACAGATACGCAGTATTTT.

This clone was seen once. The same CDR3 arises from other DNA sequences in this sample as well. This chain uses TRBV29-1 with TRBJ2-1, with TRBD2 matching 12 bases. The CDR3 spans 16 residues. V shed 0 bases, J shed 3 bases, and the junction held 3 bases outside the gene matches. Germline loops: CDR1 SQVTM, CDR2 ANQGSEA. CDR3 DNA sequence: TGCAGCGTTGAAGACCGGGGACTAGCGGGCTACAATGAGCAGTTCTTC. Protein: CSVEDRGLAGYNEQFF.

This clone came up once. DNA for the CDR3: TGTGCCAGCAGTTCTATCCGGACATTGGGCGATAATGAGCAGTTCTTC. It specifies CASSSIRTLGDNEQFF. J is TRBJ2-1 and V is TRBV27, with D possibly being TRBD1 (5 bases). CDR3 length: 16 residues. The germline V gene has CDR1 MNHEY and CDR2 SMNVEV (reference sequence). V gave up 4 bases and J gave up 7 bases, with 20 bases separating them.

The rearrangement joins TRBV7-9 to TRBJ1-5; no reliable D call. Per the germline V gene, CDR1 is SEHNR and CDR2 is FQNEAQ (reference sequence). The CDR3 consists of 17 residues. The germline V and J ends were trimmed by 3 bases and 2 bases, with 17 bases remaining between them. This CDR3 is CASSFAPASGGNQPQHF. The CDR3 coding sequence is TGTGCCAGCAGCTTTGCGCCCGCGTCGGGAGGCAATCAGCCCCAGCATTTT.

The rearrangement joins TRBV5-1 to TRBJ1-1, with a weak D call TRBD1 (5 bases). The germline gives CDR1 SGHRS, CDR2 YFSETQ. The CDR3 has 13 amino acids. Trimming took off 7 bases at V and 0 bases at J, with 10 bases between the two ends. CDR3 sequence reads: CASGATMNTEAFF. DNA of the CDR3: TGCGCCAGCGGGGCGACCATGAACACTGAAGCTTTCTTT.

The rearrangement uses TRBV5-1 and TRBJ2-7; D gene ambiguous. The CDR3 runs 19 residues. Germline CDR1 reads SGHRS; CDR2 reads YFSETQ. The V gene lost 2 bases and the J gene lost 0 bases, with 24 bases spanning the gap. For the CDR3, the DNA is TGCGCCAGCAGCTTTTCGACAAGCTATTCCCCCAACCACTCCTACGAGCAGTACTTC. Translation gives CASSFSTSYSPNHSYEQYF. Combining the CDR3 with reference TRBV5-1 and TRBJ2-7 gives the whole variable domain KAGVTQTPRYLIKTRGQQVTLSCSPISGHRSVSWYQQTPGQGLQFLFEYFSETQRNKGNFPGRFSGRQFSNSRSEMNVSTLELGDSALYLCASSFSTSYSPNHSYEQYFGPGTRLTVT.

Comment on this clone: Other DNA sequences in the same sample also yield this CDR3. This chain joins TRBV7-2 and TRBJ2-5, with D uncertain. The CDR3 runs to 13 residues. Deletions cut 3 bases from V and 2 bases from J, with 7 bases between. Per the germline V gene, CDR1 is SGHTA and CDR2 is FQGNSA. CDR3 region: CASSLRRQETQYF. The CDR3 region has the DNA TGTGCCAGCAGCTTGCGACGACAAGAGACCCAGTACTTC.

This clone was seen once. The rearrangement joins TRBV5-4 to TRBJ2-7; 9 bases match TRBD2. The CDR3 covers 14 residues. Germline CDR1 and CDR2: SGHNT and YYREEE (reference sequence). With V trimmed by 4 bases and J by 7 bases, 9 bases remained unmatched. The CDR3 DNA is TGTGCCAGCAGCCAGGCGGGAGGGCCGGTAGAGCAGTACTTC. This encodes CASSQAGGPVEQYF.

This clone came up once. Other DNA sequences in this sample translate to the same CDR3. The chain links TRBV6-5 to TRBJ2-7; unclear D gene. Germline CDR1 and CDR2: MNHEY and SVGAGI. The CDR3 is made up of 14 amino acids. Trimming pared 0 bases from V and 2 bases from J, leaving 8 bases between. The CDR3 loop reads CASSYSLGAYEQYF. The CDR3 nucleotides are TGTGCCAGCAGTTACTCGCTAGGAGCCTACGAGCAGTACTTC.

The rearrangement links TRBV5-6 to TRBJ1-1, with unresolved D. V lost 5 bases, J lost 1 base, and 12 bases lay in between. Germline CDR1 is SGHDT and CDR2 is YYEEEE. There are 14 residues in the CDR3. DNA for the CDR3: TGTGCCAGCAGTAAGCCCCGGGGGAACACTGAAGCTTTCTTT. Its protein product is CASSKPRGNTEAFF.

The chain carries TRBV19 and TRBJ2-3; 8 positions agree with TRBD2. The germline V gene has CDR1 LNHDA and CDR2 SQIVND (reference sequence). V shed 7 bases and J 6 bases; nucleotides not matched to a gene: 12. This CDR3 contains 15 residues. DNA of the CDR3: TGTGCCAGTAAAAGGGCGGGAGGTGCATGGGATACGCAGTATTTT. It codes for CASKRAGGAWDTQYF. The full variable domain, rest sourced from reference TRBV19 and TRBJ2-3, is DGGITQSPKYLFRKEGQNVTLSCEQNLNHDAMYWYRQDPGQGLRLIYYSQIVNDFQKGDIAEGYSVSREKKESFPLTVTSAQKNPTAFYLCASKRAGGAWDTQYFGPGTRLTVL.

The chain uses TRBV28 and TRBJ2-5; D is possibly TRBD2 (5 bases). The CDR3 is 13 residues long. CDR1 MDHEN and CDR2 SYDVKM come from the germline V gene. Between the trimmed V and J ends, which lost 6 bases and 7 bases, there was a span of 15 bases. The chain's CDR3 is CASSFLAVGTQYF. CDR3 nucleotides: TGTGCCAGCAGCTTCCTAGCCGTCGGGACCCAGTACTTC.

The chain links TRBV7-8 to TRBJ2-1; 8 nucleotides match TRBD1. From germline, CDR1 is SGHVS and CDR2 FQNEAQ. The CDR3 sequence is 15 residues long. V was pared by 6 bases and J by 4 bases, with 8 bases of the junction left unmatched. This chain's CDR3 is CASSRRQGRYNEQFF. The CDR3 nucleotides are TGTGCCAGCAGTCGCAGACAGGGGCGTTACAATGAGCAGTTCTTC. The full variable domain, completed using reference TRBV7-8 and TRBJ2-1, is GAGVSQSPRYKVAKRGQDVALRCDPISGHVSLFWYQQALGQGPEFLTYFQNEAQLDKSGLPSDRFFAERPEGSVSTLKIQRTQQEDSAVYLCASSRRQGRYNEQFFGPGTRLTVL.

The CDR3 DNA reads TGTGCCAGCAGCTTGCAGGGAGCGGATTCACCCCTCCACTTT. It encodes CASSLQGADSPLHF. The V call is TRBV5-6, the J call TRBJ1-6, with a weak D call TRBD1 (5 bases). CDR3 length equals 14 residues. The V gene's germline CDR1 is SGHDT and CDR2 YYEEEE. V was clipped by 1 base and J by 8 bases, with 10 bases between them.

This rearrangement joins TRBV6-1 to TRBJ2-4; TRBD2 is a possible D gene (6 bases). This CDR3 is 13 amino acids long. V lost 8 bases, J lost 9 bases, and 17 bases lay in between. Germline loops: CDR1 MNHNS, CDR2 SASEGT. The CDR3 here is CASGRGWEVIQYF. In nucleotides, the CDR3 is TGTGCCAGCGGCCGGGGGTGGGAGGTCATTCAGTACTTC.

V is TRBV5-5 and J is TRBJ1-5, with D tentatively TRBD1 (5 bases). Germline CDR1 reads SGHKS; CDR2 reads YYEKEE (reference sequence). Trimming shortened V by 0 bases and J by 7 bases, and 17 bases separated the two germline ends. CDR3 length: 16 residues. In DNA, the CDR3 is TGTGCCAGCAGCTTGGTGTTTCAAGGGGTCGGACAGCCCCAGCATTTT. Its protein product is CASSLVFQGVGQPQHF.

The chain links TRBV28 to TRBJ1-1; TRBD1 aligns across 7 bases. There are 13 residues in the CDR3. The trim removed 6 bases at V and 7 bases at J, leaving 8 bases unmatched. CDR1 and CDR2 from the germline V gene are MDHEN and SYDVKM. This chain's CDR3 is CASRSQGRDEAFF. The CDR3 region has the DNA TGTGCCAGCAGGTCACAGGGGCGGGATGAAGCTTTCTTT.